This entry lists 17 T cell receptor beta chains sequenced from one sample in a study of blood T cell repertoires in COVID-19. Sequencing used immunoSEQ multiplex PCR; TCRdb keeps in-frame clones, though not all of them. The sample has over 85,000 clones; 70% to 90% are singletons. The material sequenced was peripheral blood. The receptor set was obtained from a human donor in a cohort sampled during active COVID-19.

This rearrangement joins TRBV9 to TRBJ2-3; 16 nucleotides line up with TRBD2. The CDR3 runs 15 residues. Trimming cost V 2 bases and J 6 bases; bases outside gene matches: 0. Germline CDR1 and CDR2: SGDLS and YYNGEE. The CDR3 loop reads CASSVGLAGGDTQYF. CDR3 DNA: TGTGCCAGCAGCGTGGGACTAGCGGGAGGGGATACGCAGTATTTT.

The V gene is TRBV19, the J gene TRBJ1-6, with D perhaps matching TRBD1 (6 bases). V lost 9 bases and J lost 11, with 14 bases in between. Germline loops: CDR1 LNHDA, CDR2 SQIVND (reference sequence). The CDR3 is 12 residues long. This CDR3 is CASGTTMPPLHF. The CDR3 DNA reads TGTGCCAGCGGGACAACTATGCCACCCCTCCACTTT.

The chain is built from TRBV4-3 and TRBJ2-7; D possibly corresponds to TRBD1 (6 bases). This CDR3 region has 15 residues. Trimming took off 0 bases at V and 2 bases at J, with 11 bases between the two ends. The germline gives CDR1 LGHNA, CDR2 YSLEER. The CDR3 here is CASSQETGSPYEQYF. The CDR3 region has the DNA TGCGCCAGCAGCCAAGAAACAGGGTCTCCCTACGAGCAGTACTTC.

The chain is built from TRBV5-6 and TRBJ1-6, with TRBD1 matching over 9 bases. V was pared by 4 bases and J by 6 bases, with 5 bases of the junction left unmatched. CDR1 and CDR2 (germline): SGHDT, YYEEEE. This CDR3 has 15 amino acids. This CDR3 reads CASSRPDRGNSPLHF. The CDR3 DNA follows: TGTGCCAGCAGCCGACCGGACAGGGGTAATTCACCCCTCCACTTT.

CDR3 residues: CASSEEGTSREIIGELFF. CDR3 coding DNA: TGTGCCAGCAGTGAAGAAGGGACTAGCCGGGAGATCATCGGGGAGCTGTTTTTT. The chain recombines TRBV2 with TRBJ2-2, with 9 bases matching TRBD2. The CDR3 runs 18 residues. The germline V gene encodes CDR1 SNHLY and CDR2 FYNNEI. The ends lost 1 base at V and 7 bases at J; junction bases unmatched: 13.

The chain uses TRBV28 and TRBJ1-1, with a weak D call TRBD1 (6 bases). The CDR3 has 13 residues. The ends were cut back, 6 bases at V and 10 bases at J, with 18 bases in the middle. CDR1 and CDR2 from the germline V gene are MDHEN and SYDVKM. CDR3 DNA sequence: TGTGCCAGCAGCATCACAGGGAATGGGGGAGCTTTCTTT. It codes for CASSITGNGGAFF.

The chain uses TRBV5-8 and TRBJ1-2; D not certain. Per the germline V gene, CDR1 is SGHTS and CDR2 is YDEGEE. The CDR3 sequence is 15 residues long. Trimming removed 0 bases at V and 4 bases at J, with 13 bases between. The CDR3 loop is CASSLDGGGSYGYTF. In DNA form, the CDR3 reads TGTGCCAGCAGCTTGGATGGCGGAGGTTCCTATGGCTACACCTTC.

This chain uses TRBV4-3 with TRBJ1-5; D may be TRBD1 (6 bases). This CDR3 is built from 15 residues. Germline loops: CDR1 LGHNA, CDR2 YSLEER. Trimming removed 0 bases from V and 3 bases from J, with 9 bases in between. The CDR3 DNA is TGCGCCAGCAGCCAAGATCGACAGGTCAATCAGCCCCAGCATTTT. The encoded protein is CASSQDRQVNQPQHF.

V and J are TRBV27 and TRBJ2-3; 7 nucleotides match TRBD2. The CDR3 is 13 amino acids. Germline loops: CDR1 MNHEY, CDR2 SMNVEV (reference sequence). The V gene end was trimmed by 6 bases and the J gene end by 1 base; junction bases not matched to a gene: 1. CDR3 in amino acids: CASSAGGTDTQYF. CDR3 nucleotide sequence: TGTGCCAGCAGCGCGGGGGGCACAGATACGCAGTATTTT.

The rearrangement links TRBV5-1 to TRBJ1-5, with unresolved D. V shed 2 bases and J shed 0 bases, with 15 bases lying between them. CDR3 length: 17 amino acids. Per germline, CDR1 SGHRS and CDR2 YFSETQ. This CDR3 reads CASSFDRQTYSNQPQHF. CDR3 DNA sequence: TGCGCCAGCAGCTTTGATAGGCAGACTTATAGCAATCAGCCCCAGCATTTT.

This clone has ten or more counts. The gene calls are TRBV4-2 and TRBJ2-3; a possible D gene is TRBD2 (6 bases). The germline V gene encodes CDR1 LGHNA and CDR2 YNFKEQ. This CDR3 has 16 residues. The ends were cut back, 1 base at V and 2 bases at J, with 13 bases in the middle. CDR3 coding DNA: TGTGCCAGCAGCCAAGGTGATCGGGGGAACACAGATACGCAGTATTTT. Its protein product is CASSQGDRGNTDTQYF.

The genes are TRBV29-1 and TRBJ2-4; 11 bases line up with TRBD2. There are 16 residues in the CDR3. Germline-derived CDR1 and CDR2 are SQVTM and ANQGSEA. Unmatched junction bases numbered 14, after V lost 7 bases and J lost 6 bases. The CDR3 spells CSAATSGSGSANIQYF. As DNA, the CDR3 is TGCAGCGCCGCTACTAGCGGGAGTGGTTCAGCAAACATTCAGTACTTC.

In this sample, this clone turned up once. The chain couples TRBV25-1 to TRBJ2-7; the match to TRBD2 covers 8 bases. Germline CDR1 and CDR2: MGHDK and SYGVNS. V lost 4 bases, J lost 6 bases, and 11 bases stayed unmatched. This CDR3 has 15 residues. CDR3 in DNA: TGTGCCAGCAGTGGGGGACTAGACCCTCTCTCCGAGCAGTACTTC. It codes for CASSGGLDPLSEQYF.

The rearrangement links TRBV4-1 to TRBJ1-2; 10 bases match TRBD1. V shed 4 bases and J 8 bases; nucleotides not matched to a gene: 1. CDR3 length equals 12 residues. The germline V gene encodes CDR1 MGHRA and CDR2 YSYEKL. The CDR3 here is CASSLTGGGYTF. DNA for the CDR3: TGCGCCAGCAGCCTGACAGGGGGCGGCTACACCTTC.

This clone was seen only a few times. The chain uses TRBV13 and TRBJ2-7, with D possibly being TRBD2 (5 bases). Germline V lookup: CDR1 PRHDT, CDR2 FYEKMQ (reference sequence). This CDR3 is 14 amino acids long. The V end lost 4 bases, the J end lost 6 bases, and 16 bases lay between the germline ends. The CDR3 region is CASSSRGVVGEQYF. Written as DNA, the CDR3 is TGTGCCAGCAGCTCCCGGGGAGTAGTTGGCGAGCAGTACTTC.

This chain links TRBV7-9 with TRBJ1-1; TRBD1 is a possible D gene (5 bases). Germline V gene data show CDR1 as SEHNR and CDR2 as FQNEAQ (reference sequence). The CDR3 runs 16 residues. Trimming pared 8 bases from V and 4 bases from J, leaving 23 bases between. CDR3 sequence reads: CASANPPEGSPTEAFF. CDR3 bases: TGTGCCAGCGCGAACCCCCCGGAGGGGAGCCCCACTGAAGCTTTCTTT.

This chain links TRBV6-5 with TRBJ1-1; D is uncertain. From germline, CDR1 is MNHEY and CDR2 SVGAGI. V was trimmed by 6 bases and J by 5 bases, leaving 16 bases between them. This CDR3 contains 14 residues. In DNA, the CDR3 is TGTGCCAGCAGACCCGAACTGTCTAGTACTGAAGCTTTCTTT. Translation: CASRPELSSTEAFF.